This T cell receptor beta chain was observed in a study of T cell responses to AZD1222 COVID-19 vaccine (dated by TCRdb to the early 2020s). Background for the entire study: AZD1222 recipients with second doses at about 4 weeks or about 12 weeks were pooled, because spike-specific TCR depth and breadth did not differ between schedules. TCR sequencing was performed for fewer than 250 trial participants, of whom about 200 were given two doses of AZD1222 and about 25 were given two doses of MenACWY control vaccine. Trial participants were enrolled by age into 18-55, 56-69 and 70-plus year subgroups, with around 140, 26 and 57 TCR-sequenced participants respectively.

The CDR3 regions of human TCRbeta chains were analyzed by immunosequencing. The original pipeline was this. TCRs in the repertoires were compared against a reference library of SARS-CoV-2-specific TCRs that had been generated with the MIRA antigen-specificity platform. Breadth was defined as the fraction of unique TCRs that were SARS-CoV-2-associated, and depth was defined as the fraction of total T cells that were SARS-CoV-2-associated. Using the MIRA data, every spike-specific TCR was mapped to the spike region that the TCR reacted to and assigned to either a CD4 or a CD8 class. Log10-transformed breadth and depth values were compared by one-way ANOVA with Sidak's multiple comparisons tests. The source is immuneACCESS, and TCRdb retained only in-frame sequences with V and J called. Part of the clones is not carried over; for the studies checked, unresolved V genes explain less than half of this, and the remainder is unexplained. Clonal size and the V and J genes are those of that table, whereas D and trimming came from the DNA. This sample has approximately 200,000 clones in its table, and almost 95% of those were observed once. The top ten clones comprise roughly 9.2% of the sample.

General findings and caveats noted by the study authors: Only 5 to 7 AZD1222 recipients were SARS-CoV-2 seropositive at baseline, limiting conclusions about previously exposed vaccinees. Epitopes outside the regions mutated in the B.1.351 and B.1.1.7 variants were reportedly recognized by nearly half of the unique spike-specific TCRs. Vaccine-associated CD4 TCRs spanned the whole spike protein, with dominant responses in regions 160-218 and 743-854. Participants were mostly white British, with more females than males. The authors suggested clonal diversity may have been underestimated. A significant rise in spike-specific TCR breadth and depth was observed after two AZD1222 doses relative to day 0 and relative to MenACWY recipients. The 56-69-year group was small, and its depth increase did not reach significance, likely because of low power. Because no day 14 peak-response samples were available, repertoires were characterized only after the peak T cell response.

Turning to this clone: Its binding antigen is unknown. Nothing much larger sits one base from this clone, and base qualities are not available.

V is shortened by 1 base, J by 6 bases, and the region joining them spans 11 bases. The CDR3, cysteine through phenylalanine, is 14 amino acids long. Only the CDR3 part of the read is kept: 42 bases, read in frame from the first base. In the germline V gene, CDR1 corresponds to SGHTA and CDR2 to FQGNSA. In light of the paper, this sample's time point label describes: baseline before first vaccination. Samples from vaccinated people were obtained from the UK trials COV001 and COV002, which included a single-blind randomized controlled phase 2/3 trial of AZD1222 (ChAdOx1 nCoV-19) in healthy adults. For TCRbeta chain sequencing, PBMC samples from trial participants were taken at day 0 and at day 28 after the second dose.

The receptor's source is an adult in good health. The sequencing here drew on peripheral blood, taken on day 0 of AZD1222 vaccination. The chain is encoded by TRBV7-2 joined to TRBJ2-3, with no confident D gene call. This receptor has the CDR3 CASSLVVGRDTQYF. The DNA is TGTGCCAGCAGCTTAGTGGTCGGTAGGGATACGCAGTATTTT.